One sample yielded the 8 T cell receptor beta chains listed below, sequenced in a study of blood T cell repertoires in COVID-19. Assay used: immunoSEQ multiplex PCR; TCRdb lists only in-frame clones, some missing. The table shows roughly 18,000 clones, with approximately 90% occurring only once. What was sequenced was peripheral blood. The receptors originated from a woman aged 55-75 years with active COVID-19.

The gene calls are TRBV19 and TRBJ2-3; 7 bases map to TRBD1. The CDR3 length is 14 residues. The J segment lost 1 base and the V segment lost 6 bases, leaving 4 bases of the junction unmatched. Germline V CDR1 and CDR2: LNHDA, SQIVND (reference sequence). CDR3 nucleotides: TGTGCCAGTAGGCGGACAGGCCGCACAGATACGCAGTATTTT. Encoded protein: CASRRTGRTDTQYF.

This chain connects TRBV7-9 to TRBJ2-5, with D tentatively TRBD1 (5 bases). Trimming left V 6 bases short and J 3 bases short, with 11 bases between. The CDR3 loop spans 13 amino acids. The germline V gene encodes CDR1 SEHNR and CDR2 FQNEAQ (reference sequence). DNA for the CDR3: TGTGCCAGCAGTTTTCGCAGGGAAGAGACCCAGTACTTC. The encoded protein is CASSFRREETQYF.

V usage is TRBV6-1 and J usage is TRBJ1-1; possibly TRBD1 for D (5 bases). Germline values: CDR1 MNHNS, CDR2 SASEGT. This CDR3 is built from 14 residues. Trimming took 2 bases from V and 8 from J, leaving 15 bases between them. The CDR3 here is CASSERAPRGEAFF. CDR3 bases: TGTGCCAGCAGTGAACGTGCGCCGCGGGGGGAAGCTTTCTTT.

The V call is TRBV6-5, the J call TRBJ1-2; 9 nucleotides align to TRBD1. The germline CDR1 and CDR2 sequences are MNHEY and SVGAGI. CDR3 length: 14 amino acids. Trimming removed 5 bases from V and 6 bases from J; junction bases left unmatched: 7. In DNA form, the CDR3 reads TGTGCCAGCAGTCGGGGACAGGGCCGTGATGGCTACACCTTC. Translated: CASSRGQGRDGYTF.

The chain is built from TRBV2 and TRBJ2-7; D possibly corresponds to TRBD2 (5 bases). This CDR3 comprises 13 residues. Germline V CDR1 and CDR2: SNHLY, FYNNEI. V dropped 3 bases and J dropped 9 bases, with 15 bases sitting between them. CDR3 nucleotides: TGTGCCAGCAGTGAGAGGGCCTTAGACGGGCAGTACTTC. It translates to CASSERALDGQYF.

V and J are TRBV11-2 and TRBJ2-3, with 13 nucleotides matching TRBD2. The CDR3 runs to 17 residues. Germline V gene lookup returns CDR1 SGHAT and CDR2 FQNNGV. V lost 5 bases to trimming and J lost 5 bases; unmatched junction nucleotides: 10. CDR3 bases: TGTGCCAGCAGCGAAAGCCCACTAGCGGGGGGGCAAGATACGCAGTATTTT. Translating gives CASSESPLAGGQDTQYF.

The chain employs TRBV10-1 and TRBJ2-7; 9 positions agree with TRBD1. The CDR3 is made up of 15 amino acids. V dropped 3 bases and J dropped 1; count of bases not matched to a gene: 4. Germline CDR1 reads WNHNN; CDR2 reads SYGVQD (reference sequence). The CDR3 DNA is TGCGCCAGCAGTGACTGGGGACAGGGATCCTACGAGCAGTACTTC. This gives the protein CASSDWGQGSYEQYF.

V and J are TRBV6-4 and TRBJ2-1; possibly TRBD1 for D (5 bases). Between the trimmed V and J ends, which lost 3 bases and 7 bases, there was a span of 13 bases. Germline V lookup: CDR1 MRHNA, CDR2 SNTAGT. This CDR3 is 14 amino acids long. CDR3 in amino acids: CASSEGQGGNEQFF. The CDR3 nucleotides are TGTGCCAGCAGTGAGGGGCAGGGCGGAAATGAGCAGTTCTTC.